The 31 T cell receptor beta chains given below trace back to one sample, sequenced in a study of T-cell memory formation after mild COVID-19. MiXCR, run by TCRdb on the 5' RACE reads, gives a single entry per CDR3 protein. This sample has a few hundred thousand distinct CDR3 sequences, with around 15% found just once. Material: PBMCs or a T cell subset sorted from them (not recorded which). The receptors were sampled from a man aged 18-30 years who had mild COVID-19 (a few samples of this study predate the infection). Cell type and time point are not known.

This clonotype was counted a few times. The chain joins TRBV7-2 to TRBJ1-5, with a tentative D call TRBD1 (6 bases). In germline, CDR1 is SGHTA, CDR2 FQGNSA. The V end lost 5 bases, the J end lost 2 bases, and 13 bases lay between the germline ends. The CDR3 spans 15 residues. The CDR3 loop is CASSQGTLGNQPQHF. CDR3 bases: TGTGCCAGCAGCCAGGGGACTTTAGGCAATCAGCCCCAGCATTTT.

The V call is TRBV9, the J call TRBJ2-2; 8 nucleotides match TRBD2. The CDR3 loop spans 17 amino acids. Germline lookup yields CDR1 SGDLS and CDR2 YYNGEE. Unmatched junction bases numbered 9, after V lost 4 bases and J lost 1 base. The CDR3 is CASSPRLAGLNTGELFF. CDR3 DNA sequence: TGTGCCAGCAGCCCGAGGCTAGCGGGCTTGAACACCGGGGAGCTGTTTTTT.

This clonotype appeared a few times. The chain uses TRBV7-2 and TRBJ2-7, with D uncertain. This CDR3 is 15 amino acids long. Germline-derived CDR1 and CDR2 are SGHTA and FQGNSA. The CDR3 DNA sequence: TGTGCCAGCAGCTTAGTCCCCGACGGCTCCAACGAGCAGTACGTC. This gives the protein CASSLVPDGSNEQYV.

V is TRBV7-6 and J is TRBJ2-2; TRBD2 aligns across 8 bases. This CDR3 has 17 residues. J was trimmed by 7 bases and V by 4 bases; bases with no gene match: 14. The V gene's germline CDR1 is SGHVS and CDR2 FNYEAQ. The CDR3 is CASSSSGLAGLNGELFF. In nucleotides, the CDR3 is TGTGCCAGCAGCTCCTCGGGATTAGCGGGGTTGAACGGGGAGCTGTTTTTT.

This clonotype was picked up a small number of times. CDR3 sequence: CASSSRRDGENIQYF. CDR3 bases: TGTGCCAGCAGTTCACGCCGGGACGGAGAAAACATTCAGTACTTC. The chain links TRBV12-3 or TRBV12-4 to TRBJ2-4; D could derive from TRBD1 or TRBD2 (5 bases each). V gave up 4 bases and J gave up 5 bases, with 15 bases separating them. The CDR3 sequence is 15 residues long.

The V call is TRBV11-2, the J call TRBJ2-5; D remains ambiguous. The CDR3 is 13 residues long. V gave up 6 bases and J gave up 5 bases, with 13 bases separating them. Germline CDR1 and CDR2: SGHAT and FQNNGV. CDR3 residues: CASSRDLGETQYF. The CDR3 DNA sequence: TGTGCCAGCAGTAGAGATCTGGGGGAGACCCAGTACTTC. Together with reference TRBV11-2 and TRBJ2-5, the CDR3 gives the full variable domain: EAGVAQSPRYKIIEKRQSVAFWCNPISGHATLYWYQQILGQGPKLLIQFQNNGVVDDSQLPKDRFSAERLKGVDSTLKIQPAKLEDSAVYLCASSRDLGETQYFGPGTRLLVL.

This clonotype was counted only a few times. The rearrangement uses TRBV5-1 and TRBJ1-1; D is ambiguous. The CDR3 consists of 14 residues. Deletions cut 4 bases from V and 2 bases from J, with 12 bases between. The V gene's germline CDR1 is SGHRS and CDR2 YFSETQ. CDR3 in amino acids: CASSPGFGNTEAFF. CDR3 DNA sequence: TGCGCCAGCAGCCCTGGTTTTGGTAACACTGAAGCTTTCTTT. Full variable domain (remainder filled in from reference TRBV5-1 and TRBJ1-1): KAGVTQTPRYLIKTRGQQVTLSCSPISGHRSVSWYQQTPGQGLQFLFEYFSETQRNKGNFPGRFSGRQFSNSRSEMNVSTLELGDSALYLCASSPGFGNTEAFFGQGTRLTVV.

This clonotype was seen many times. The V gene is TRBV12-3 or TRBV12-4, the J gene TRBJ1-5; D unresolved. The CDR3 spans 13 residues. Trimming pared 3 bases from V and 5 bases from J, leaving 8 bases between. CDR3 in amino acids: CASSFNGYQPQHF. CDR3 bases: TGTGCCAGCAGTTTTAACGGATATCAGCCCCAGCATTTT.

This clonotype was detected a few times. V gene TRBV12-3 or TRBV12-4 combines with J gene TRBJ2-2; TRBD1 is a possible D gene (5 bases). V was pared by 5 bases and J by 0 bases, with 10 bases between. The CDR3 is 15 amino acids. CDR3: CASSQTGPNTGELFF. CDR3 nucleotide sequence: TGTGCCAGCAGTCAAACAGGTCCGAACACCGGGGAGCTGTTTTTT.

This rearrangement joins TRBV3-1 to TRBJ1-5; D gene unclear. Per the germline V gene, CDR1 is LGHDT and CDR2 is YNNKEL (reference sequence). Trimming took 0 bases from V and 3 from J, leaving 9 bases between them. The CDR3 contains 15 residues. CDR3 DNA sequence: TGTGCCAGCAGCCAAGACTCGGACTACAATCAGCCCCAGCATTTT. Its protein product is CASSQDSDYNQPQHF.

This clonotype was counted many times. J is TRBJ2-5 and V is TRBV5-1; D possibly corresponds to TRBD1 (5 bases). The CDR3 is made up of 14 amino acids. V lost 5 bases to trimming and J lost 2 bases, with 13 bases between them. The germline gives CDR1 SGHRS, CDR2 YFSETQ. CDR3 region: CASRPGYRQETQYF. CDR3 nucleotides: TGCGCCAGCAGACCCGGGTACAGGCAAGAGACCCAGTACTTC.

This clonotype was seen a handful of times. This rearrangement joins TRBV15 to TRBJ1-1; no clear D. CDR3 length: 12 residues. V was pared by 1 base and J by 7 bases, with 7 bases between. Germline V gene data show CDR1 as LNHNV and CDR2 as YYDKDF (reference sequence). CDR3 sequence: CATSRAGLEAFF. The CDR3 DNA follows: TGTGCCACCAGCAGAGCGGGCCTTGAAGCTTTCTTT.

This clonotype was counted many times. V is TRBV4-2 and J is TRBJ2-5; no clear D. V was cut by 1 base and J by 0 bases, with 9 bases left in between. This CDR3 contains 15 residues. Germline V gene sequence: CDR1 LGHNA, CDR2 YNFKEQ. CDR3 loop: CASSQVKAYQETQYF. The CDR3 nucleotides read TGTGCCAGCAGCCAAGTGAAAGCCTACCAAGAGACCCAGTACTTC.

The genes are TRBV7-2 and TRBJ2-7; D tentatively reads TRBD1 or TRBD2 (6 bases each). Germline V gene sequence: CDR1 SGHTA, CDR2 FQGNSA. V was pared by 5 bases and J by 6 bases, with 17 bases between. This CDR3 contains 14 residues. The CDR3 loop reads CASSLQGGSGEQYF. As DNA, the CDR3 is TGTGCCAGCAGCCTACAGGGAGGATCTGGCGAGCAGTACTTC.

CDR3 sequence (DNA): TGTGCCAGCAGCTTAAGGGGGGGACAGGGCACAGATACGCAGTATTTT. It is translated as CASSLRGGQGTDTQYF. V is TRBV11-2 and J is TRBJ2-3; a possible D gene is TRBD1 (8 bases). CDR3 length: 16 amino acids. Trimming took 2 bases from V and 1 from J, leaving 13 bases between them. Germline values: CDR1 SGHAT, CDR2 FQNNGV.

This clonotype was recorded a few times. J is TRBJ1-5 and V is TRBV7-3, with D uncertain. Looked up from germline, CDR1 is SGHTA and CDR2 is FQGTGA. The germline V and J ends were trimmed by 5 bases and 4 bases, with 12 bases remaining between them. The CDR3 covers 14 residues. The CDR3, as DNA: TGTGCCAGCAGCCCACCCCGTAGGAATCAGCCCCAGCATTTT. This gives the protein CASSPPRRNQPQHF. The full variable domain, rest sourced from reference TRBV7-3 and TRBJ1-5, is GAGVSQTPSNKVTEKGKYVELRCDPISGHTALYWYRQSLGQGPEFLIYFQGTGAADDSGLPNDRFFAVRPEGSVSTLKIQRTERGDSAVYLCASSPPRRNQPQHFGDGTRLSIL.

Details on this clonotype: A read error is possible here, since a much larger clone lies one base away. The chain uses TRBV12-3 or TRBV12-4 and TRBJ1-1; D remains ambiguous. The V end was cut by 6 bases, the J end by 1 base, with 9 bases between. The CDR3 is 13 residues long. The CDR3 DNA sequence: TGTGCCAGCAGGCCCACAGAGAACACTGAAGCTTTCTTT. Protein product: CASRPTENTEAFF.

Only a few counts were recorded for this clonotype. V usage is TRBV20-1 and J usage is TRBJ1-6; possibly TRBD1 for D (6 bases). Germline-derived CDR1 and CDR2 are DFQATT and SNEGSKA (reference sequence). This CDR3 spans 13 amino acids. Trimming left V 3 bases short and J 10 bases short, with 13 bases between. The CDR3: CSASLQGDSPLHF. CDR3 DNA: TGCAGTGCTAGTCTACAGGGAGACTCACCCCTCCACTTT.

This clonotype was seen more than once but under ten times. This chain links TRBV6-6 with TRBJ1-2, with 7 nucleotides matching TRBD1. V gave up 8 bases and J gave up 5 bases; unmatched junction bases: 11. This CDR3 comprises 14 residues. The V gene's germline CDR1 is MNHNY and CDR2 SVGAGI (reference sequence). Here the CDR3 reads CASSHRGSGYGYTF. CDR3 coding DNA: TGTGCCAGCTCCCACAGGGGTTCGGGGTATGGCTACACCTTC.

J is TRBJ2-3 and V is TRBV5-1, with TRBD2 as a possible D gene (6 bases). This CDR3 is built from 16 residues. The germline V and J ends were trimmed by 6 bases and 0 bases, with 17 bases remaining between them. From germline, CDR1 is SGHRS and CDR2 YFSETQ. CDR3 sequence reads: CASTNGGTVSTDTQYF. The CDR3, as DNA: TGCGCCAGCACTAACGGCGGGACGGTGAGCACAGATACGCAGTATTTT.

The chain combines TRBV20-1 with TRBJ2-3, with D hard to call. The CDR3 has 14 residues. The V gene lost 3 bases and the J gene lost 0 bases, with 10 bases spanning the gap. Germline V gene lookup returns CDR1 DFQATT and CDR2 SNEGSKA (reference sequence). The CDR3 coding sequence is TGCAGTGCTAGCACCCCCCGTAGCACAGATACGCAGTATTTT. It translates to CSASTPRSTDTQYF.

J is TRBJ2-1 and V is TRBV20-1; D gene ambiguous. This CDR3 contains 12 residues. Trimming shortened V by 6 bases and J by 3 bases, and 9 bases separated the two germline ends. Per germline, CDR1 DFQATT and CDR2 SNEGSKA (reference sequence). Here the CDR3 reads CSAARSYNEQFF. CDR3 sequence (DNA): TGCAGTGCCGCACGGAGCTACAATGAGCAGTTCTTC.

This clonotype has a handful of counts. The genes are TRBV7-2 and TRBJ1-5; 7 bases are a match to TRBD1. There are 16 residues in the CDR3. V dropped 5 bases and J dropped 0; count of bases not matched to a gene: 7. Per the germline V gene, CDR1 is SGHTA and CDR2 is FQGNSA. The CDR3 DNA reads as TGTGCCAGCAGCGAACAGGGGCAGTATAGCAATCAGCCCCAGCATTTT. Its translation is CASSEQGQYSNQPQHF.

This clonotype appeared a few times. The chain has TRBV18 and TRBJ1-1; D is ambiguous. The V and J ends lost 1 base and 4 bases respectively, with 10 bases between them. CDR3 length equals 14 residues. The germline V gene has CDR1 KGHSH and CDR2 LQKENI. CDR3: CASSPQGGGTEAFF. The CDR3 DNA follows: TGTGCCAGCTCACCACAGGGCGGAGGCACTGAAGCTTTCTTT.

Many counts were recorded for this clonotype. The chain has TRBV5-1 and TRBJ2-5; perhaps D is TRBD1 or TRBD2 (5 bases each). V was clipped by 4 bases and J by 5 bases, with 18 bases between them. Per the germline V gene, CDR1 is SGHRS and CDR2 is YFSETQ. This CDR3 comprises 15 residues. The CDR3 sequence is CASSVWDGQEETQYF. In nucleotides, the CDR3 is TGCGCCAGCAGCGTCTGGGACGGCCAGGAGGAGACCCAGTACTTC.

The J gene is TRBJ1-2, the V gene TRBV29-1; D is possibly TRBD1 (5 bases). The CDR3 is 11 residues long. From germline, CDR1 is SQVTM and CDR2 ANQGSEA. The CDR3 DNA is TGCAGTGTTTGGGGGGAATATGGCTACACCTTC. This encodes CSVWGEYGYTF. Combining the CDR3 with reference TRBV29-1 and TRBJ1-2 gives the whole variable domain SAVISQKPSRDICQRGTSLTIQCQVDSQVTMMFWYRQQPGQSLTLIATANQGSEATYESGFVIDKFPISRPNLTFSTLTVSNMSPEDSSIYLCSVWGEYGYTFGSGTRLTVV.

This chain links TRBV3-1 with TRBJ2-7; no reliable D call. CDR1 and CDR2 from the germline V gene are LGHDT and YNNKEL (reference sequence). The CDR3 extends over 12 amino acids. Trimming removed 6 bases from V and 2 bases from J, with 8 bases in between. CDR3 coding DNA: TGTGCCAGCAGTCACATTGCCTACGAGCAGTACTTC. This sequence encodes CASSHIAYEQYF.

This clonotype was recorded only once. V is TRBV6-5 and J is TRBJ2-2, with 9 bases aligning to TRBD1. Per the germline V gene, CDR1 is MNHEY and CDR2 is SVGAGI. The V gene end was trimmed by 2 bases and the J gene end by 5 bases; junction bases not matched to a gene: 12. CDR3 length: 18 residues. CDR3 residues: CASSYRPGQGGLTGELFF. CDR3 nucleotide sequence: TGTGCCAGCAGTTACCGACCGGGACAGGGTGGATTAACCGGGGAGCTGTTTTTT.

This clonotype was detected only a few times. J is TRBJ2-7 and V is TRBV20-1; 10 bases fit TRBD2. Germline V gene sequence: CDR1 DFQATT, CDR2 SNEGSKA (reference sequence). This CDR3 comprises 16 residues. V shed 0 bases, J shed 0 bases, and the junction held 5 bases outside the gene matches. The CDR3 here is CSARDPLAGVSYEQYF. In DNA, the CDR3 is TGCAGTGCTAGAGATCCCCTAGCGGGGGTCTCCTACGAGCAGTACTTC.

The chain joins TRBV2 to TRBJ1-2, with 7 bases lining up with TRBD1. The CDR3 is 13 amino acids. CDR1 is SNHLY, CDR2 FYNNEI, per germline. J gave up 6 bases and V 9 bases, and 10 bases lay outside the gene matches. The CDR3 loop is CASKQGTWDGYTF. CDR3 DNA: TGTGCCAGTAAACAGGGGACGTGGGATGGCTACACCTTC.

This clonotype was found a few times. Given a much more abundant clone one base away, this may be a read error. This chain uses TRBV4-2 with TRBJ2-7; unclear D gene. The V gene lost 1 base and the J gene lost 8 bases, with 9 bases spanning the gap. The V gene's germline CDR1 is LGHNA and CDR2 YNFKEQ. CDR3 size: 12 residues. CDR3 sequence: CASSQVQAKQYF. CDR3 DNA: TGTGCCAGCAGCCAAGTGCAGGCCAAGCAGTACTTC.